This TCR beta chain was identified in a study of patients and donors after allogeneic stem cell transplantation. TCRdb fed the RT-PCR reads into MiXCR, producing one record per CDR3 protein. The data hold roughly 960,000 distinct CDR3 sequences, with over 15% observed a single time. V was cut by 2 bases and J by 2 bases, with 15 bases left in between. The CDR3 sequence is 16 residues long. Only a few counts were recorded for this clonotype. The chain uses TRBV12-3 or TRBV12-4 and TRBJ1-2; unclear D gene. This TCR came from a human donor who was either an allogeneic HSCT recipient or a stem cell or donor lymphocyte infusion donor (not recorded which). It is not recorded whose cells these are; they may come from a transplant donor. The material sequenced was blood, either unsorted or a sorted T cell fraction (not recorded which). The CDR3 protein is CASSLPSEITNYGYTF. The CDR3 coding sequence is TGTGCCAGCAGTTTACCGTCGGAAATAACAAACTATGGCTACACCTTC.